A single sample gave rise to the 5 T cell receptor beta chains below, sequenced in a study of blood T cell repertoires in COVID-19. Profiled with immunoSEQ multiplex PCR; TCRdb holds only in-frame clones, not every one. The sample has roughly 300,000 clones; around 90% are singletons. The sample comprised peripheral blood. The source is a man aged 18 to 29 with active or convalescent COVID-19.

The chain couples TRBV4-1 to TRBJ2-6; 8 bases are shared with TRBD1. CDR3 length: 18 residues. Germline CDR1 is MGHRA and CDR2 is YSYEKL. The trim removed 4 bases at V and 3 bases at J, leaving 11 bases unmatched. Written as DNA, the CDR3 is TGCGCCAGCAGCCCAGTGGGCAGGGGGCCGGGTGGGGCCAACGTCCTGACTTTC. It translates to CASSPVGRGPGGANVLTF.

The V call is TRBV10-3, the J call TRBJ2-7; TRBD2 might be the D (5 bases). Germline assignment: CDR1 ENHRY and CDR2 SYGVKD. The CDR3 is 17 residues long. Trimming took 0 bases from V and 2 from J, leaving 17 bases between them. The CDR3 loop reads CAISESPQASWTYEQYF. For the CDR3, the DNA is TGTGCCATCAGTGAGTCCCCCCAAGCTAGCTGGACCTACGAGCAGTACTTC.

The V call is TRBV6-1, the J call TRBJ1-4; TRBD1 aligns across 9 bases. The CDR3 is 15 residues long. The ends lost 1 base at V and 6 bases at J; junction bases unmatched: 3. Germline CDR1 is MNHNS and CDR2 is SASEGT. The CDR3 DNA sequence: TGTGCCAGCAGTGAAGGCGGACAGGGGTATGAAAAACTGTTTTTT. Translated: CASSEGGQGYEKLFF.

This chain uses TRBV12-5 with TRBJ1-2; D is unresolved. V lost 10 bases and J 1 base, leaving 10 bases between the germline ends. Germline V gene lookup returns CDR1 LGHNT and CDR2 FRNRAP. The CDR3 is 12 residues long. The CDR3 bases are TGTGCTACCATCCGGGATAACTATGGCTACACCTTC. It is translated as CATIRDNYGYTF. The variable domain in full, with the rest retrieved from reference TRBV12-5 and TRBJ1-2, is DARVTQTPRHKVTEMGQEVTMRCQPILGHNTVFWYRQTMMQGLELLAYFRNRAPLDDSGMPKDRFSAEMPDATLATLKIQPSEPRDSAVYFCATIRDNYGYTFGSGTRLTVV.

This rearrangement joins TRBV5-6 to TRBJ1-4; D gene uncertain. Germline V gene lookup returns CDR1 SGHDT and CDR2 YYEEEE. This CDR3 is built from 11 residues. Trimming shortened V by 2 bases and J by 7 bases, and 3 bases separated the two germline ends. DNA for the CDR3: TGTGCCAGCAGCTTCGGTGAAAAACTGTTTTTT. Its protein product is CASSFGEKLFF.